This TCR beta chain is from a study of radiotherapy plus CTLA-4 blockade in lung cancer. Assay used: immunoSEQ multiplex PCR; TCRdb lists only in-frame clones, some missing. The table records about 35,000 clones, approximately 85% of them present only once. CTLA-4 blockade with ipilimumab, together with focal radiation, was given to patients with chemo-refractory metastatic non-small-cell lung cancer. Germline V gives CDR1 MNHEY, CDR2 SVGAGI. Deletions cut 7 bases from V and 7 bases from J, with 8 bases between. CDR3 length: 12 residues. The origin of this receptor is a human donor with non-small cell lung cancer who had stable disease on radiotherapy plus ipilimumab. V is TRBV6-5 and J is TRBJ1-6; TRBD1 might be the D (5 bases). Sequencing used peripheral blood, obtained from a patient treated with radiotherapy plus ipilimumab. This CDR3 is CASTPGNSPLHF. The CDR3 bases are TGTGCCAGCACCCCAGGGAATTCACCCCTCCACTTT.